Presented here are 16 T cell receptor beta chains from one specimen sequenced in a study of blood T cell repertoires in COVID-19. The assay was immunoSEQ multiplex PCR, and TCRdb's table has in-frame clones only and misses some. The sample yields approximately 390,000 clones, roughly 90% seen once. The sample consisted of PBMCs or T cells enriched from blood (not recorded which). All receptors derive from a middle-aged woman with acute COVID-19.

The CDR3 spells CASSRSDYGYTF. CDR3 bases: TGTGCCAGCAGCCGGTCGGACTATGGCTACACCTTC. The chain employs TRBV7-9 and TRBJ1-2; D is uncertain. CDR1 and CDR2 (germline): SEHNR, FQNEAQ (reference sequence). The ends were cut back, 5 bases at V and 3 bases at J, with 7 bases in the middle. The CDR3 is 12 residues long.

The chain carries TRBV6-5 and TRBJ1-5, with 8 positions matching TRBD1. The germline CDR1 and CDR2 sequences are MNHEY and SVGAGI. The CDR3 is 14 residues long. V gave up 10 bases and J gave up 0 bases; unmatched junction bases: 5. CDR3 sequence reads: CATADRDSNQPQHF. Here the CDR3 DNA reads TGTGCCACCGCGGACAGGGATAGCAATCAGCCCCAGCATTTT.

The rearrangement joins TRBV29-1 to TRBJ1-1; D not certain. The germline V gene encodes CDR1 SQVTM and CDR2 ANQGSEA. The CDR3 is 13 residues long. V was cut by 3 bases and J by 2 bases, with 10 bases left in between. CDR3 sequence reads: CSVELKRNTEAFF. The CDR3 DNA follows: TGCAGCGTTGAGTTAAAGAGAAACACTGAAGCTTTCTTT.

The chain couples TRBV24-1 to TRBJ1-2; tentative D call: TRBD1 (6 bases). Germline CDR1 is KGHDR and CDR2 is SFDVKD. Trimming removed 9 bases from V and 2 bases from J, with 18 bases in between. The CDR3 has 15 amino acids. This CDR3 is CATSGRRGQNYGYTF. DNA of the CDR3: TGTGCCACCTCAGGCCGGAGAGGACAGAACTATGGCTACACCTTC.

This chain uses TRBV12-5 with TRBJ1-6; D unresolved. Germline assignment: CDR1 LGHNT and CDR2 FRNRAP. V gave up 1 base and J gave up 12 bases, with 10 bases separating them. CDR3 length: 13 residues. The CDR3 sequence is CASGLEFGLPLHF. CDR3 sequence (DNA): TGTGCTAGTGGTTTGGAATTCGGTTTACCCCTCCACTTT.

V usage is TRBV2 and J usage is TRBJ2-2; TRBD2 agrees at 7 bases. The germline CDR1 and CDR2 sequences are SNHLY and FYNNEI. The CDR3 spans 15 residues. The junction had 10 bases not matched to a gene; V was cut back by 6 bases and J by 6 bases. The chain's CDR3 is CASSEGPGRSGELFF. The CDR3 DNA is TGTGCCAGCAGCGAGGGGCCCGGGAGGTCCGGGGAGCTGTTTTTT.

This chain connects TRBV4-1 to TRBJ1-5, with D hard to call. Germline V CDR1 and CDR2: MGHRA, YSYEKL. Deletions cut 3 bases from V and 2 bases from J, with 23 bases between. The CDR3 consists of 19 residues. The CDR3 spells CASSHGGVGRRDRNQPQHF. The CDR3 DNA follows: TGCGCCAGCAGCCACGGTGGAGTGGGGAGACGGGATCGCAATCAGCCCCAGCATTTT.

The rearrangement uses TRBV6-5 and TRBJ1-2; 9 bases map to TRBD1. Germline CDR1 and CDR2: MNHEY and SVGAGI. The trim removed 6 bases at V and 13 bases at J, leaving 12 bases unmatched. This CDR3 is built from 13 residues. The CDR3 nucleotides read TGTGCCAGCAGCAATACCCGGACAGGGGCCCGCACCTTC. It is translated as CASSNTRTGARTF.

The chain carries TRBV3-1 (or the pseudogene TRBV3-2) and TRBJ2-7; 11 bases map to TRBD2. Trimming removed 1 base from V and 3 bases from J; junction bases left unmatched: 8. Germline V CDR1 and CDR2: LGHDT, YNNKEL (reference sequence). The CDR3 runs to 17 residues. Here the CDR3 reads CASSQVALAGAIYEQYF. Here the CDR3 DNA reads TGTGCCAGCAGCCAAGTAGCACTAGCGGGGGCCATCTACGAGCAGTACTTC.

This clone has a single count. This rearrangement joins TRBV2 to TRBJ2-3, with 7 bases that match TRBD1. The CDR3 has 15 residues. Germline CDR1 is SNHLY and CDR2 is FYNNEI. After removal of 7 bases from V and 7 bases from J, the junction contained 14 bases not matched to a gene. The CDR3 here is CASIAPDDRAHTQYF. In nucleotides, the CDR3 is TGTGCCAGCATCGCTCCCGACGACAGGGCCCATACGCAGTATTTT.

This clone was seen once. CDR3 sequence: CASSPYRDSRGYTF. The CDR3 nucleotides are TGTGCCAGCTCACCCTACCGGGACTCCCGGGGCTACACCTTC. The V call is TRBV18, the J call TRBJ1-2; a weak D match, TRBD1 (5 bases). The V gene lost 3 bases and the J gene lost 8 bases, with 16 bases spanning the gap. The CDR3 has 14 residues. The V gene's germline CDR1 is KGHSH and CDR2 LQKENI.

The chain couples TRBV19 to TRBJ1-2, with 8 bases aligning to TRBD1. Germline V gives CDR1 LNHDA, CDR2 SQIVND (reference sequence). V was pared by 2 bases and J by 4 bases, with 9 bases of the junction left unmatched. The CDR3 is made up of 16 amino acids. CDR3 protein: CASSIREDRGGYGYTF. The CDR3 nucleotides are TGTGCCAGTAGTATACGGGAAGACAGGGGAGGCTATGGCTACACCTTC.

This chain uses TRBV3-1 (or the pseudogene TRBV3-2) with TRBJ2-5; perhaps TRBD2 as D (7 bases). CDR3 length equals 14 residues. From germline, CDR1 is LGHDT and CDR2 YNNKEL (reference sequence). The V gene lost 0 bases and the J gene lost 7 bases, with 12 bases spanning the gap. The CDR3 DNA reads TGTGCCAGCAGCCAAGATTGGGGGGGCGGGACCCAGTACTTC. It is translated as CASSQDWGGGTQYF.

The rearrangement uses TRBV5-1 and TRBJ1-2; 9 nucleotides match TRBD1. Germline trimming cut 0 bases from V and 6 bases from J; bases unmatched to any gene: 6. This CDR3 spans 15 amino acids. CDR1 SGHRS and CDR2 YFSETQ come from the germline V gene. The CDR3 region is CASSLGGQGFDGYTF. As DNA, the CDR3 is TGCGCCAGCAGCTTGGGAGGACAGGGGTTTGATGGCTACACCTTC.

This clone appeared a single time. V is TRBV25-1 and J is TRBJ1-1; D remains ambiguous. Germline values: CDR1 MGHDK, CDR2 SYGVNS. V was clipped by 2 bases and J by 1 base, with 5 bases between them. The CDR3 has 13 residues. Here the CDR3 DNA reads TGTGCCAGCAGTGAACAACAGAACACTGAAGCTTTCTTT. Protein product: CASSEQQNTEAFF.

This clone was observed many times. Here the CDR3 reads CASEDRDYTGELFF. DNA for the CDR3: TGTGCCAGTGAGGACAGGGACTACACCGGGGAGCTGTTTTTT. This chain connects TRBV19 to TRBJ2-2; 8 positions agree with TRBD1. The germline CDR1 and CDR2 sequences are LNHDA and SQIVND (reference sequence). This CDR3 has 14 residues. The ends lost 8 bases at V and 3 bases at J; junction bases unmatched: 5.